Each of the 27 T cell receptor beta chains below was sequenced from the same sample in a study of blood T cell repertoires in COVID-19. Assay: immunoSEQ multiplex PCR; the TCRdb copy retains only in-frame clones and omits some. Of around 29,000 clones detected, over 70% appear once; the ten largest clones hold approximately 8.6%. The sample comprised peripheral blood. The receptors derive from a woman in her 70s with active or convalescent COVID-19.

The chain links TRBV28 to TRBJ2-1; TRBD2 matches at 12 bases. In germline, CDR1 is MDHEN, CDR2 SYDVKM. The trim removed 4 bases at V and 7 bases at J, leaving 5 bases unmatched. The CDR3 spans 15 residues. CDR3 bases: TGTGCCAGCAGTTCCCCGGGACTAGCGGGTAATGAGCAGTTCTTC. Translating it yields CASSSPGLAGNEQFF.

This clone was detected once. The rearrangement uses TRBV18 and TRBJ1-2; 8 bases agree with TRBD1. The length of the CDR3 is 15 residues. The J segment lost 7 bases and the V segment lost 6 bases, leaving 13 bases of the junction unmatched. Germline-derived CDR1 and CDR2 are KGHSH and LQKENI. The CDR3 DNA follows: TGTGCCAGCTCGCCGGAGTATGGACAGGGTCGTGGCTACACCTTC. It codes for CASSPEYGQGRGYTF.

The chain employs TRBV27 and TRBJ1-5, with 11 bases fitting TRBD1. The CDR3 sequence is 15 residues long. The trim removed 2 bases at V and 9 bases at J, leaving 6 bases unmatched. Germline assignment: CDR1 MNHEY and CDR2 SMNVEV (reference sequence). The CDR3 coding sequence is TGTGCCAGCAGTTTAAAAGGACAGGGGGCCCTGCCCCAGCATTTT. Its translation is CASSLKGQGALPQHF.

The sample holds one count of this clone. The chain uses TRBV11-2 and TRBJ2-7; no firm D call. The length of the CDR3 is 15 residues. Trimming removed 5 bases at V and 5 bases at J, with 19 bases between. CDR1 and CDR2 (germline): SGHAT, FQNNGV. The CDR3, as DNA: TGTGCCAGCAGCGCCACTACTTTGAGAAGGAACGAGCAGTACTTC. Translated, it gives CASSATTLRRNEQYF.

The gene calls are TRBV10-3 and TRBJ1-3; 7 nucleotides line up with TRBD1. This CDR3 is built from 13 residues. Germline values: CDR1 ENHRY, CDR2 SYGVKD. The V gene end was trimmed by 5 bases and the J gene end by 6 bases; junction bases not matched to a gene: 4. The CDR3 sequence is CAISLDRLNTIYF. The CDR3 nucleotides read TGTGCCATCAGTTTGGACAGGTTAAACACCATATATTTT.

There are a few counts of this clone. The chain employs TRBV7-2 and TRBJ1-5; D call uncertain. The CDR3 contains 15 residues. Germline V gene lookup returns CDR1 SGHTA and CDR2 FQGNSA. The V gene lost 5 bases and the J gene lost 7 bases, with 18 bases spanning the gap. This CDR3 is CASSQQPARLQPQHF. The CDR3 DNA reads TGTGCCAGCAGCCAACAGCCAGCCCGTTTACAGCCCCAGCATTTT.

This chain uses TRBV30 with TRBJ1-1; D unclear. The germline V gene encodes CDR1 GTSNPN and CDR2 SVGIG (reference sequence). V was shortened by 0 bases and J by 0 bases, with 5 bases between the two germline ends. The CDR3 is made up of 13 amino acids. In DNA form, the CDR3 reads TGTGCCTGGAGTGTGTCGGTGAACACTGAAGCTTTCTTT. This sequence encodes CAWSVSVNTEAFF.

The rearrangement links TRBV20-1 to TRBJ2-7, with 8 bases fitting TRBD1. With V trimmed by 5 bases and J by 5 bases, 2 bases remained unmatched. Germline lookup yields CDR1 DFQATT and CDR2 SNEGSKA (reference sequence). This CDR3 comprises 11 residues. The CDR3, as DNA: TGCAGTGCTGACAGGGGTCACGAGCAGTACTTC. Its protein product is CSADRGHEQYF.

J is TRBJ1-1 and V is TRBV9; tentatively, D is TRBD1 (6 bases). The CDR3 has 15 residues. The germline V gene has CDR1 SGDLS and CDR2 YYNGEE. V gave up 2 bases and J gave up 4 bases, with 15 bases separating them. CDR3 residues: CASSVTQGGSTEAFF. DNA of the CDR3: TGTGCCAGCAGCGTTACACAGGGCGGGAGCACTGAAGCTTTCTTT.

The gene calls are TRBV7-2 and TRBJ2-3; maybe TRBD2 (5 bases). Germline-derived CDR1 and CDR2 are SGHTA and FQGNSA. V was cut by 5 bases and J by 0 bases, with 9 bases left in between. This CDR3 is built from 14 residues. In DNA form, the CDR3 reads TGTGCCAGCAGCGCCACTAGGAGCACAGATACGCAGTATTTT. Protein product: CASSATRSTDTQYF.

This chain uses TRBV19 with TRBJ1-2; TRBD1 aligns across 11 bases. V gave up 5 bases and J gave up 4 bases; unmatched junction bases: 6. CDR3 length: 15 residues. Germline loops: CDR1 LNHDA, CDR2 SQIVND (reference sequence). The CDR3 sequence is CASSAGTGGTYGYTF. The CDR3 DNA reads as TGTGCCAGTAGTGCCGGGACAGGGGGAACCTATGGCTACACCTTC.

The V and J genes are TRBV24-1 and TRBJ2-2; D is possibly TRBD2 (6 bases). The CDR3 is made up of 12 amino acids. With 6 bases removed from V and 5 bases from J, the gap between germline ends came to 6 bases. Germline-derived CDR1 and CDR2 are KGHDR and SFDVKD. The CDR3 region has the DNA TGTGCCACCAGTCGGGGGACCGGGGAGCTGTTTTTT. Translating gives CATSRGTGELFF.

This chain links TRBV24-1 with TRBJ2-5; 14 nucleotides line up with TRBD2. CDR3 length: 16 amino acids. V lost 5 bases and J lost 6; bases outside the gene matches: 7. Germline values: CDR1 KGHDR, CDR2 SFDVKD. The CDR3 region is CATSAGTSGSPQTQYF. DNA for the CDR3: TGTGCCACCAGTGCCGGGACTAGCGGGAGTCCGCAGACCCAGTACTTC.

The chain links TRBV5-1 to TRBJ2-3; TRBD2 aligns across 14 bases. This CDR3 contains 17 residues. The trim removed 3 bases at V and 1 base at J, leaving 4 bases unmatched. Germline V CDR1 and CDR2: SGHRS, YFSETQ. The chain's CDR3 is CASSSTTSGRGTDTQYF. CDR3 sequence (DNA): TGCGCCAGCAGCTCGACGACTAGCGGGAGGGGCACAGATACGCAGTATTTT.

This sequence joins TRBV19 and TRBJ1-5, with D hard to call. The V and J ends lost 6 bases and 0 bases respectively, with 12 bases between them. There are 15 residues in the CDR3. In germline, CDR1 is LNHDA, CDR2 SQIVND (reference sequence). In DNA, the CDR3 is TGTGCCAGTAGGGCCCGCGGGAATAGCAATCAGCCCCAGCATTTT. Encoded protein: CASRARGNSNQPQHF.

The chain links TRBV5-4 to TRBJ2-1, with TRBD2 identical over 11 bases. The CDR3 covers 16 residues. CDR1 SGHNT and CDR2 YYREEE come from the germline V gene (reference sequence). V lost 0 bases to trimming and J lost 10 bases; unmatched junction nucleotides: 9. The CDR3 DNA follows: TGTGCCAGCAGCTTGGGGTTGACTAGCGGGGTAGGGGAGCAGTTCTTC. It specifies CASSLGLTSGVGEQFF.

This sequence joins TRBV5-1 and TRBJ2-1, with 11 bases lining up with TRBD2. The germline V gene encodes CDR1 SGHRS and CDR2 YFSETQ. Unmatched junction bases numbered 9, after V lost 7 bases and J lost 0 bases. CDR3 length equals 17 residues. Here the CDR3 DNA reads TGCGCCAGCGGGATACTAGCGGGGGCGAGCTCCTACAATGAGCAGTTCTTC. The encoded protein is CASGILAGASSYNEQFF.

The chain joins TRBV19 to TRBJ2-7; D possibly corresponds to TRBD2 (6 bases). Germline assignment: CDR1 LNHDA and CDR2 SQIVND (reference sequence). The CDR3 extends over 15 amino acids. Deletions cut 3 bases from V and 0 bases from J, with 12 bases between. The chain's CDR3 is CASSISGEGSYEQYF. The CDR3 DNA sequence: TGTGCCAGTAGTATTTCGGGAGAAGGCTCCTACGAGCAGTACTTC.

The rearrangement uses TRBV3-1 (or the pseudogene TRBV3-2) and TRBJ1-1; D call uncertain. The germline V and J ends were trimmed by 1 base and 0 bases, with 6 bases remaining between them. In germline, CDR1 is LGHDT, CDR2 YNNKEL (reference sequence). CDR3 length equals 14 residues. CDR3 DNA: TGTGCCAGCAGCCAAGTGGCGGTGAACACTGAAGCTTTCTTT. This encodes CASSQVAVNTEAFF.

The genes are TRBV15 and TRBJ2-1, with D perhaps TRBD2 (5 bases). CDR1 LNHNV and CDR2 YYDKDF come from the germline V gene (reference sequence). The CDR3 loop spans 13 amino acids. Trimming removed 8 bases at V and 9 bases at J, with 17 bases between. The CDR3: CATRRDPYGEQFF. CDR3 coding DNA: TGTGCCACCCGTCGGGATCCTTACGGTGAGCAGTTCTTC.

V and J are TRBV28 and TRBJ2-7; TRBD1 matches 12 bases. Germline CDR1 MDHEN, CDR2 SYDVKM. J gave up 2 bases and V 9 bases, and 8 bases lay outside the gene matches. The CDR3 is 15 residues long. The CDR3, as DNA: TGTGCCAGTGCCCCGGGACAGGGGGCTCCCTACGAGCAGTACTTC. It encodes CASAPGQGAPYEQYF.

This chain joins TRBV19 and TRBJ2-7, with D perhaps TRBD2 (7 bases). The V and J ends lost 9 bases and 1 base respectively, with 31 bases between them. This CDR3 has 19 amino acids. CDR1 is LNHDA and CDR2 is SQIVND in the germline V gene (reference sequence). The CDR3 protein is CARSRSQRGGPNYSYEQYF. The CDR3, as DNA: TGTGCCAGAAGCCGGAGCCAAAGGGGGGGCCCGAATTATTCCTACGAGCAGTACTTC.

The genes are TRBV20-1 and TRBJ2-1; TRBD1 matches 7 bases. V shed 3 bases, J shed 3 bases, and the junction held 5 bases outside the gene matches. This CDR3 region has 14 residues. Per germline, CDR1 DFQATT and CDR2 SNEGSKA (reference sequence). This chain's CDR3 is CSASRAGGYNEQFF. CDR3 bases: TGCAGTGCTAGTCGGGCAGGGGGCTACAATGAGCAGTTCTTC.

The chain joins TRBV28 to TRBJ1-1, with 9 bases lining up with TRBD1. This CDR3 is built from 15 residues. V shed 6 bases, J shed 3 bases, and the junction held 8 bases outside the gene matches. Germline V gives CDR1 MDHEN, CDR2 SYDVKM. CDR3 DNA sequence: TGTGCCAGCAGGACAGGGGGTAAATCGGACACTGAAGCTTTCTTT. Its translation is CASRTGGKSDTEAFF.

V gene TRBV2 combines with J gene TRBJ2-3, with unresolved D. Looked up from germline, CDR1 is SNHLY and CDR2 is FYNNEI. V lost 8 bases to trimming and J lost 1 base, with 16 bases between them. The CDR3 runs to 15 residues. DNA for the CDR3: TGTGCCAGCGAAATAGGCCTTGGAGGCACAGATACGCAGTATTTT. Amino acids: CASEIGLGGTDTQYF.

This clone was detected only a few times. V and J are TRBV12-5 and TRBJ2-1; 7 bases are a match to TRBD2. CDR3 length: 16 residues. In germline, CDR1 is LGHNT, CDR2 FRNRAP. The V gene end was trimmed by 2 bases and the J gene end by 9 bases; junction bases not matched to a gene: 13. Written as DNA, the CDR3 is TGTGCTAGTGGTTTGCCTCCCGGGACTACCTATGGTGAGCAGTTCTTC. This translates into CASGLPPGTTYGEQFF. Variable domain in full (rest from reference TRBV12-5 and TRBJ2-1): DARVTQTPRHKVTEMGQEVTMRCQPILGHNTVFWYRQTMMQGLELLAYFRNRAPLDDSGMPKDRFSAEMPDATLATLKIQPSEPRDSAVYFCASGLPPGTTYGEQFFGPGTRLTVL.

The chain joins TRBV27 to TRBJ2-3; 14 nucleotides line up with TRBD2. The CDR3 is made up of 17 amino acids. Germline values: CDR1 MNHEY, CDR2 SMNVEV (reference sequence). J lost 6 bases, V lost 5 bases, and 10 bases had no gene match. CDR3 sequence: CASSRLAGGRLLDTQYF. The CDR3 DNA reads as TGTGCCAGCAGTCGACTAGCGGGAGGGCGCCTTCTGGATACGCAGTATTTT.